This is a list of T cell receptor beta chains from one sample in a study of cytomegalovirus exposure and HLA in healthy donors. Sequencing used immunoSEQ multiplex PCR; TCRdb keeps in-frame clones, though not all of them. In the table there are under 200,000 clones, around 80% of which are singletons. The sample was PBMCs. The receptor set was obtained from a man in his late teens or twenties in good health and CMV-seronegative. Each CDR3 is given with its conserved first and last residue. D genes are given only for firm matches. Only some rows state a clone size, as once, few, many or a class for expanded clones.

len: 15; j_gene: TRBJ1-4; abundance: few; v_gene: TRBV25-1; d_gene: TRBD1; CDR3aa: CASSDPGGGDEKLFF; CDR3nt: TGTGCCAGCAGTGATCCAGGGGGCGGGGATGAAAAACTGTTTTTT
len: 16; j_gene: TRBJ1-3; abundance: .; v_gene: TRBV10-3; d_gene: .; CDR3aa: CAISESVGASGNTTYF; CDR3nt: TGTGCCATCAGTGAGTCCGTGGGAGCATCCGGAAACACCACATATTTT
len: 15; j_gene: TRBJ2-5; abundance: .; v_gene: TRBV11-2; d_gene: .; CDR3aa: CASSRDWAPRETQYF; CDR3nt: TGTGCCAGCAGCCGGGACTGGGCCCCCCGAGAGACCCAGTACTTC
len: 15; j_gene: TRBJ2-7; abundance: .; v_gene: TRBV28; d_gene: .; CDR3aa: CASSPSATPALGQYF; CDR3nt: TGTGCCAGCAGTCCCTCCGCGACACCGGCCCTGGGGCAGTACTTC
len: 17; j_gene: TRBJ2-1; abundance: .; v_gene: TRBV30; d_gene: TRBD2; CDR3aa: CAWSVLLRREGQDEQFF; CDR3nt: TGTGCCTGGAGTGTACTGTTGAGGCGGGAGGGTCAGGATGAGCAGTTCTTC
len: 12; j_gene: TRBJ2-7; abundance: .; v_gene: TRBV7-2; d_gene: .; CDR3aa: CAVGSGAYEQYF; CDR3nt: TGTGCCGTAGGCAGCGGAGCCTACGAGCAGTACTTC
len: 9; j_gene: TRBJ1-2; abundance: .; v_gene: TRBV29-1; d_gene: .; CDR3aa: CSVGQGNTF; CDR3nt: .
len: 13; j_gene: TRBJ1-2; abundance: .; v_gene: TRBV14; d_gene: .; CDR3aa: CASSQGSVYGYTF; CDR3nt: TGTGCCAGCAGCCAAGGGTCGGTTTATGGCTACACCTTC
len: 14; j_gene: TRBJ2-7; abundance: .; v_gene: TRBV28; d_gene: TRBD1; CDR3aa: CASSVPGQEYEQYF; CDR3nt: TGTGCCAGCAGTGTACCGGGACAGGAGTACGAGCAGTACTTC
len: 15; j_gene: TRBJ2-1; abundance: .; v_gene: TRBV5-1; d_gene: TRBD1; CDR3aa: CASSPPGTGANEQFF; CDR3nt: TGCGCCAGCAGCCCACCCGGGACAGGAGCAAATGAGCAGTTCTTC
len: 15; j_gene: TRBJ1-1; abundance: .; v_gene: TRBV19; d_gene: TRBD1; CDR3aa: CASSIHLGGGGGAFF; CDR3nt: TGTGCCAGTAGTATACATTTAGGAGGGGGCGGTGGAGCTTTCTTT
len: 16; j_gene: TRBJ2-1; abundance: .; v_gene: TRBV5-1; d_gene: .; CDR3aa: CASSLGGGDTYNEQFF; CDR3nt: TGCGCCAGCAGCCTAGGAGGGGGGGACACATACAATGAGCAGTTCTTC
len: 14; j_gene: TRBJ2-7; abundance: .; v_gene: TRBV13; d_gene: .; CDR3aa: CASSFGDWSYEQYF; CDR3nt: TGTGCCAGCAGCTTTGGGGACTGGTCCTACGAGCAGTACTTC
len: 15; j_gene: TRBJ2-7; abundance: .; v_gene: TRBV13; d_gene: .; CDR3aa: CASGPTGLRGYEQYF; CDR3nt: TGTGCCAGCGGTCCGACGGGTCTGCGGGGCTACGAGCAGTACTTC
len: 14; j_gene: TRBJ2-1; abundance: .; v_gene: TRBV6-6; d_gene: TRBD2; CDR3aa: CASSLAGGGNEQFF; CDR3nt: TGTGCCAGCAGTCTAGCGGGAGGAGGAAATGAGCAGTTCTTC
len: 20; j_gene: TRBJ2-7; abundance: .; v_gene: TRBV28; d_gene: TRBD2; CDR3aa: CASSLRGGLAGVLGSYEQYF; CDR3nt: TGTGCCAGCAGTTTACGGGGGGGACTAGCGGGAGTTCTTGGGTCCTACGAGCAGTACTTC
len: 14; j_gene: TRBJ2-7; abundance: .; v_gene: TRBV9; d_gene: TRBD1; CDR3aa: CASSEDRASYEQYF; CDR3nt: TGTGCCAGCAGCGAGGACAGGGCTTCCTACGAGCAGTACTTC
len: 14; j_gene: TRBJ1-1; abundance: .; v_gene: TRBV30; d_gene: TRBD1; CDR3aa: CAWKGAAENTEAFF; CDR3nt: TGTGCCTGGAAGGGGGCTGCAGAGAACACTGAAGCTTTCTTT
len: 15; j_gene: TRBJ2-7; abundance: few; v_gene: TRBV7-8; d_gene: TRBD1; CDR3aa: CASSSPWTGNSEQYF; CDR3nt: TGTGCCAGCAGCTCCCCCTGGACAGGGAATTCCGAGCAGTACTTC
len: 15; j_gene: TRBJ2-3; abundance: .; v_gene: TRBV29-1; d_gene: .; CDR3aa: CSVEPYSEGPDTQYF; CDR3nt: TGCAGCGTTGAGCCCTACTCGGAGGGGCCAGATACGCAGTATTTT
len: 15; j_gene: TRBJ1-1; abundance: .; v_gene: TRBV6-5; d_gene: TRBD1; CDR3aa: CASSWDRGPNTEAFF; CDR3nt: TGTGCCAGCAGTTGGGACAGGGGGCCTAACACTGAAGCTTTCTTT
len: 13; j_gene: TRBJ1-5; abundance: .; v_gene: TRBV7-7; d_gene: .; CDR3aa: CASSPSPNQPQHF; CDR3nt: TGTGCCAGCAGCCCTTCTCCTAATCAGCCCCAGCATTTT
len: 11; j_gene: TRBJ2-3; abundance: .; v_gene: TRBV27; d_gene: .; CDR3aa: CASSFRDTQYF; CDR3nt: TGTGCCAGCAGTTTTAGAGATACGCAGTATTTT
len: 13; j_gene: TRBJ2-2; abundance: .; v_gene: TRBV9; d_gene: TRBD2; CDR3aa: CATKREFTGELFF; CDR3nt: TGTGCCACTAAGCGGGAGTTCACCGGGGAGCTGTTTTTT
len: 14; j_gene: TRBJ1-2; abundance: .; v_gene: TRBV2; d_gene: TRBD1; CDR3aa: CASRETGGAYGYTF; CDR3nt: TGTGCCAGCAGGGAGACAGGGGGGGCCTATGGCTACACCTTC
len: 14; j_gene: TRBJ1-1; abundance: .; v_gene: TRBV4-1; d_gene: .; CDR3aa: CASSQEGGGTEAFF; CDR3nt: TGCGCCAGCAGCCAAGAGGGGGGAGGAACTGAAGCTTTCTTT
len: 15; j_gene: TRBJ1-5; abundance: .; v_gene: TRBV10-3; d_gene: TRBD1; CDR3aa: CAISEDRGSGQPQHF; CDR3nt: TGTGCCATCAGTGAGGACAGGGGCTCGGGGCAGCCCCAGCATTTT
len: 17; j_gene: TRBJ2-6; abundance: .; v_gene: TRBV5-1; d_gene: TRBD2; CDR3aa: CASERGSGSSGANVLTF; CDR3nt: TGCGCCAGCGAGCGGGGGAGCGGTTCGTCTGGGGCCAACGTCCTGACTTTC
len: 11; j_gene: TRBJ2-3; abundance: .; v_gene: TRBV25-1; d_gene: .; CDR3aa: CASRVGDTQYF; CDR3nt: TGTGCCAGCAGGGTCGGGGATACGCAGTATTTT
len: 16; j_gene: TRBJ2-7; abundance: .; v_gene: TRBV15; d_gene: .; CDR3aa: CATSRGGSAFSYEQYF; CDR3nt: TGTGCCACCAGCAGAGGAGGGTCTGCTTTCTCCTACGAGCAGTACTTC
len: 13; j_gene: TRBJ2-2; abundance: .; v_gene: TRBV7-2; d_gene: .; CDR3aa: CASSAWSTGELFF; CDR3nt: TGTGCCAGCAGCGCTTGGAGCACCGGGGAGCTGTTTTTT
len: 13; j_gene: TRBJ2-1; abundance: .; v_gene: TRBV19; d_gene: TRBD2; CDR3aa: CASSMGLRNEQFF; CDR3nt: TGTGCCAGTAGTATGGGACTACGGAATGAGCAGTTCTTC
len: 14; j_gene: TRBJ2-3; abundance: .; v_gene: TRBV19; d_gene: .; CDR3aa: CASSPASGSDTQYF; CDR3nt: TGTGCCAGTAGTCCGGCCAGCGGATCAGATACGCAGTATTTT
len: 12; j_gene: TRBJ1-5; abundance: .; v_gene: TRBV6-5; d_gene: .; CDR3aa: CASSHPGQPQHF; CDR3nt: TGTGCCAGCAGTCACCCAGGACAGCCCCAGCATTTT
len: 15; j_gene: TRBJ1-2; abundance: .; v_gene: TRBV27; d_gene: TRBD1; CDR3aa: CASSPPGQGAVGYTF; CDR3nt: TGTGCCAGCAGTCCCCCGGGACAGGGGGCGGTAGGCTACACCTTC
len: 15; j_gene: TRBJ2-6; abundance: .; v_gene: TRBV13; d_gene: .; CDR3aa: CASSPVFSGANVLTF; CDR3nt: TGTGCCAGCAGCCCCGTATTCTCTGGGGCCAACGTCCTGACTTTC
len: 16; j_gene: TRBJ2-5; abundance: .; v_gene: TRBV2; d_gene: .; CDR3aa: CASSEEMGVHRETQYF; CDR3nt: TGTGCCAGCAGTGAAGAGATGGGAGTACACCGAGAGACCCAGTACTTC
len: 15; j_gene: TRBJ2-1; abundance: .; v_gene: TRBV15; d_gene: TRBD2; CDR3aa: CATSSGSGTYNEQFF; CDR3nt: TGTGCCACCAGCTCGGGTAGCGGGACCTACAATGAGCAGTTCTTC
len: 14; j_gene: TRBJ2-7; abundance: .; v_gene: TRBV7-9; d_gene: .; CDR3aa: CASSPPQGLDEQYF; CDR3nt: TGTGCCAGCAGCCCACCACAGGGATTGGACGAGCAGTACTTC
len: 16; j_gene: TRBJ2-7; abundance: .; v_gene: TRBV4-3; d_gene: TRBD2; CDR3aa: CASSQGEGGLGYEQYF; CDR3nt: TGCGCCAGCAGCCAAGGGGAAGGGGGACTAGGCTACGAGCAGTACTTC
len: 16; j_gene: TRBJ2-3; abundance: .; v_gene: TRBV15; d_gene: .; CDR3aa: CATSRQSDSSTDTQYF; CDR3nt: TGTGCCACCAGCAGACAATCCGACTCTAGCACAGATACGCAGTATTTT
len: 16; j_gene: TRBJ2-6; abundance: .; v_gene: TRBV11-2; d_gene: TRBD2; CDR3aa: CASRLAGGSGANVLTF; CDR3nt: TGTGCCAGCAGACTAGCGGGAGGGTCTGGGGCCAACGTCCTGACTTTC
len: 15; j_gene: TRBJ2-1; abundance: few; v_gene: TRBV19; d_gene: .; CDR3aa: CASSIGAGSYNEQFF; CDR3nt: TGTGCCAGTAGTATAGGGGCGGGCTCCTACAATGAGCAGTTCTTC
len: 15; j_gene: TRBJ2-7; abundance: .; v_gene: TRBV7-9; d_gene: .; CDR3aa: CASSFEEGGSYEQYF; CDR3nt: TGTGCCAGCAGCTTCGAGGAGGGAGGATCCTACGAGCAGTACTTC
len: 17; j_gene: TRBJ1-1; abundance: .; v_gene: TRBV28; d_gene: .; CDR3aa: CASSFSPAGTPNTEAFF; CDR3nt: TGTGCCAGCAGTTTCTCCCCCGCCGGGACTCCGAACACTGAAGCTTTCTTT
len: 16; j_gene: TRBJ2-7; abundance: .; v_gene: TRBV28; d_gene: TRBD2; CDR3aa: CASSSPGPGRVYEQYF; CDR3nt: TGTGCCAGCAGTTCTCCGGGACCCGGGAGGGTTTACGAGCAGTACTTC
len: 15; j_gene: TRBJ2-5; abundance: .; v_gene: TRBV19; d_gene: TRBD2; CDR3aa: CASSVGGRYQETQYF; CDR3nt: TGTGCCAGTAGCGTCGGCGGGAGGTACCAAGAGACCCAGTACTTC
len: 13; j_gene: TRBJ1-1; abundance: .; v_gene: TRBV11-2; d_gene: .; CDR3aa: CASGSIADTEAFF; CDR3nt: TGTGCCAGCGGATCGATAGCGGACACTGAAGCTTTCTTT
len: 13; j_gene: TRBJ1-6; abundance: .; v_gene: TRBV25-1; d_gene: .; CDR3aa: CASSEKGSMTLHF; CDR3nt: TGTGCCAGCAGTGAAAAAGGGAGTATGACCCTCCACTTT
len: 17; j_gene: TRBJ2-4; abundance: .; v_gene: TRBV10-3; d_gene: .; CDR3aa: CAISEFPPGGTKNIQYF; CDR3nt: TGTGCCATCAGTGAGTTCCCTCCGGGTGGTACCAAAAACATTCAGTACTTC